The T cell receptor beta chain under discussion was sequenced for a study of control samples from healthy donors and cancer patients. Repertoires were generated with immunoSEQ multiplex PCR, while TCRdb's copy carries only in-frame clones and drops some. Counted here are 110,000 or so clones, 87% occurring once; the ten biggest clones make up around an eighth. The ends lost 8 bases at V and 4 bases at J; junction bases unmatched: 0. CDR3 length: 11 residues. Looked up from germline, CDR1 is MNHEY and CDR2 is SVGAGI. The specimen was blood. The chain joins TRBV6-5 to TRBJ2-3; 7 nucleotides agree with TRBD2. The source is a man aged 25-40 years in good health. The DNA of the CDR3 is TGTGCCAGCGGGAGGGCAGATACGCAGTATTTT. Its protein is CASGRADTQYF.